The clone carrying this TCR beta chain showed up just a few times. Its antigen is unknown. These data originate in a study of cytotoxic CD8 clonotypes in ibrutinib-treated CLL. General study findings and limits: Treatment saw public clonotypes, which were uncommon, either contract or stay stable.

CDR3 size: 14 residues. The germline gives CDR1 SGHRS, CDR2 YFSETQ. Between the trimmed V and J ends, which lost 5 bases and 1 base, there was a span of 7 bases. Measured with immunoSEQ multiplex PCR; TCRdb has only the in-frame clones, and not every one. Here the sample spans 30,000 or so clones, 75% to 80% being singletons. This chain links TRBV5-1 with TRBJ2-6; D ambiguous. The material sequenced was PBMCs, taken after 36 months of ibrutinib treatment. This receptor was identified in a human donor with chronic lymphocytic leukemia. The CDR3 DNA follows: TGCGCCAGCAGTGGGTTTTCTGGGGCCAACGTCCTGACTTTC. This sequence encodes CASSGFSGANVLTF.